The entry below describes one TCR beta chain. Its target is unknown. This sample is drawn from a study of blood T cells in healthy people across ages. The second PCR ran 7 to 11 cycles with a sample-barcoded 5' primer and J-beta primers. Every sample gave at least 3 million paired-end reads containing CDR3. Using its own MiXCR run on the 5' RACE reads, TCRdb lists one record per CDR3 protein. The table lists some 1,000,000 distinct CDR3 sequences, about 25% of them singletons. Study-level results: The authors considered diversity estimates from one million T cells to be underestimates. Greater diversity and more naive CD4+ cells were seen in long-lived donors than in aged donors.

This sample also belongs to another study, concerning T cells of mothers and their children. As reported in that work: When mothers and children were related, their normalized repertoire overlap, which was always slightly higher, did not differ significantly from that of unrelated pairs.

This clonotype was sampled from a girl aged 2-10 years in good health. The sample was blood.

The CDR3: CASTVQSTNEKLFF. The CDR3 DNA reads TGTGCCAGCACCGTGCAGTCAACTAATGAAAAACTGTTTTTT. The chain is built from TRBV7-9 and TRBJ1-4; D call uncertain. The germline V gene has CDR1 SEHNR and CDR2 FQNEAQ (reference sequence). CDR3 length: 14 residues. Deletions cut 7 bases from V and 0 bases from J, with 9 bases between.